These T cell receptor beta chains were read from a single sample in a study of T cell responses to AZD1222 COVID-19 vaccine. Assay: immunoSEQ multiplex PCR; the TCRdb copy retains only in-frame clones and omits some. There are roughly 120,000 clones in the sample; approximately 92% occur only once, and 7.9% lies in the top ten. Sequencing used peripheral blood, obtained 28 days after the second AZD1222 dose. The source of these receptors is an adult who received the AZD1222 COVID-19 vaccine. Each CDR3 is given with its conserved first and last residue. The order of the fields is J gene, V gene, clone size, D gene, CDR3 protein, CDR3 DNA. A D gene is named only where the DNA matches it firmly. Rows may omit the clone size; those that give it use once, few, many or a size class.

>TRBJ1-3|TRBV7-2|once|TRBD1
CASSPRVLRGRGNTIYF
TGTGCCAGCAGCCCCAGGGTTCTGAGGGGGCGGGGAAACACCATATATTTT
>TRBJ1-1|TRBV29-1|NA|NA
CSVVRGMAVEAFF
TGCAGCGTTGTTCGGGGGATGGCTGTTGAAGCTTTCTTT
>TRBJ2-7|TRBV13|NA|TRBD1
CASSRLGQRPYEQYF
TGTGCCAGCAGCCGACTGGGACAGAGACCCTACGAGCAGTACTTC
>TRBJ2-2|TRBV7-7|NA|TRBD1
CASSSDRGNTGELFF
TGTGCTAGCAGCTCCGACAGGGGAAACACCGGGGAGCTGTTTTTT
>TRBJ2-3|TRBV6-5|NA|NA
CASSSRASGTDTQYF
TGTGCCAGCAGCTCCCGGGCCTCCGGCACAGATACGCAGTATTTT
>TRBJ1-6|TRBV5-1|few|NA
CASSLDRWDSPLHF
TGCGCCAGCAGCCTGGACAGATGGGATTCACCCCTCCACTTT
>TRBJ2-3|TRBV11-1|NA|TRBD2
CASSLGLAGRDTQYF
TGTGCCAGCAGCTTAGGGCTAGCGGGACGGGATACGCAGTATTTT
>TRBJ2-1|TRBV2|NA|NA
CASRREGNEQFF
TGTGCCAGCAGACGTGAGGGGAATGAGCAGTTCTTC
>TRBJ1-2|TRBV15|NA|TRBD1
CATSSAGGANGYTF
TGTGCCACCAGCAGTGCAGGGGGCGCAAATGGCTACACCTTC
>TRBJ1-2|TRBV18|NA|TRBD1
CASSLGTGETYGYTF
TGTGCCAGCTCACTCGGGACAGGGGAGACCTATGGCTACACCTTC
>TRBJ2-7|TRBV19|few|NA
CASSIGRGYEQYF
TGTGCCAGTAGTATAGGGAGGGGCTACGAGCAGTACTTC
>TRBJ2-7|TRBV18|few|TRBD1
CASSPPTGTGLHEQYF
TGTGCCAGCTCACCCCCAACAGGGACAGGGCTCCACGAGCAGTACTTC
>TRBJ1-5|TRBV27|once|NA
CASSLFGGSNQPQHF
TGTGCCAGCAGTTTATTCGGGGGCAGCAATCAGCCCCAGCATTTT
>TRBJ2-2|TRBV4-2|NA|NA
CASSQAGEGGITGELFF
TGTGCCAGCAGCCAAGCAGGCGAAGGGGGAATCACCGGGGAGCTGTTTTTT
>TRBJ2-1|TRBV19|NA|TRBD1
CASSLGGGKFF
TGTGCCAGTAGTCTAGGGGGCGGTAAGTTCTTC
>TRBJ2-5|TRBV14|NA|TRBD1
CASSHTPGQGQETQYF
TGTGCCAGCAGCCACACCCCGGGACAGGGCCAAGAGACCCAGTACTTC
>TRBJ1-2|TRBV18|NA|TRBD1
CASSTGQGGGYGYTF
TGTGCCAGCTCTACCGGACAGGGAGGGGGCTATGGCTACACCTTC
>TRBJ1-6|TRBV27|NA|NA
CASSFAENSPLHF
TGTGCCAGCAGTTTTGCGGAGAATTCACCCCTCCACTTT
>TRBJ2-5|TRBV20-1|NA|NA
CSASPEGGTQYF
TGCAGTGCTAGTCCCGAGGGTGGGACCCAGTACTTC
>TRBJ1-1|TRBV28|NA|TRBD1
CATDRDSRLAFF
TGTGCCACTGACAGGGATTCACGGTTAGCTTTCTTT
>TRBJ1-2|TRBV3-1/TRBV3-2|NA|NA
CASSQGTTSGQIPLGYTF
TGTGCCAGCAGCCAAGGAACTACTAGTGGGCAGATCCCCCTTGGCTACACCTTC
>TRBJ2-3|TRBV7-8|NA|NA
CASSQGGVSDTQYF
TGTGCCAGCAGCCAAGGAGGGGTTTCAGATACGCAGTATTTT
>TRBJ1-2|TRBV5-1|NA|NA
CASSLTGPDGYTF
TGCGCCAGCAGCTTGACAGGGCCCGATGGCTACACCTTC
>TRBJ1-1|TRBV7-6|NA|NA
CASSFDPGDEAFF
TGTGCCAGCAGCTTCGATCCGGGGGACGAAGCTTTCTTT
>TRBJ1-4|TRBV7-9|NA|TRBD1
CASSFYRGRNEKLFF
TGTGCCAGCAGCTTCTACAGGGGGCGGAATGAAAAACTGTTTTTT
>TRBJ1-2|TRBV6-1|NA|TRBD1
CASSEFDRAGYGYTF
TGTGCCAGCAGTGAATTCGACAGGGCCGGCTATGGCTACACCTTC
>TRBJ2-2|TRBV27|NA|TRBD1
CASRGTGNTGELFF
TGTGCCAGCAGGGGGACAGGGAACACCGGGGAGCTGTTTTTT
>TRBJ2-7|TRBV7-2|NA|TRBD2
CASSFFSGYEQYF
TGTGCCAGCAGCTTTTTTAGCGGGTACGAGCAGTACTTC
>TRBJ2-7|TRBV29-1|once|TRBD2
CSVEGTSGTAYEQYF
TGCAGCGTTGAAGGGACTAGCGGGACAGCCTACGAGCAGTACTTC
>TRBJ1-4|TRBV4-1|NA|TRBD1
CASSHPIQGTNEKLFF
TGCGCCAGCAGCCATCCTATACAGGGGACTAATGAAAAACTGTTTTTT
>TRBJ1-2|TRBV20-1|NA|NA
CSARDSGASF
TGCAGTGCTAGGGACAGCGGCGCCTCCTTC
>TRBJ1-5|TRBV18|NA|TRBD1
CASSRTGDNQPQHF
TGTGCCAGCTCAAGGACAGGGGACAATCAGCCCCAGCATTTT
>TRBJ2-7|TRBV6-2/TRBV6-3|NA|NA
CASSFRAGSEQYF
TGTGCCAGCAGTTTTCGAGCGGGTAGCGAGCAGTACTTC
>TRBJ2-5|TRBV10-3|NA|NA
CAAGAAKQETQYF
TGTGCCGCCGGAGCGGCGAAACAAGAGACCCAGTACTTC
>TRBJ2-6|TRBV2|NA|TRBD2
CASSEEVPGGFTGANVLTF
TGTGCCAGCAGTGAAGAAGTCCCGGGGGGGTTCACTGGGGCCAACGTCCTGACTTTC
>TRBJ2-5|TRBV2|NA|TRBD2
CASSGLAGGYQETQYF
TGTGCCAGCAGTGGACTAGCGGGAGGGTACCAAGAGACCCAGTACTTC
>TRBJ2-7|TRBV3-1/TRBV3-2|NA|NA
CASSQDRSEQYF
TGTGCCAGCAGCCAAGATAGGAGCGAGCAGTACTTC
>TRBJ2-3|TRBV21-1|NA|NA
CASSPRTGETDTQYF
TGTGCCAGCAGCCCGAGGACAGGGGAGACAGATACGCAGTATTTT
>TRBJ2-7|TRBV3-1/TRBV3-2|once|TRBD1
CASSQEHGRQGEAGQYF
TGTGCCAGCAGCCAAGAACATGGGCGACAGGGGGAGGCGGGGCAGTACTTC
>TRBJ2-3|TRBV6-5|NA|NA
CASSYGNLGDTQYF
TGTGCCAGCAGTTACGGTAATCTAGGAGATACGCAGTATTTT
>TRBJ2-4|TRBV7-8|NA|NA
CASSLSGIAKNIQYF
TGTGCCAGCAGCCTCTCGGGAATAGCCAAAAACATTCAGTACTTC
>TRBJ2-5|TRBV27|NA|NA
CASSPRGETQYF
TGTGCCAGCAGTCCCAGGGGAGAGACCCAGTACTTC
>TRBJ2-4|TRBV19|NA|TRBD1
CASTEDRGLLDIQYF
TGTGCCAGTACCGAGGACAGGGGGCTTTTAGACATTCAGTACTTC
>TRBJ2-7|TRBV25-1|NA|TRBD1
CASSVTGGSYEQYF
TGTGCCAGCAGTGTTACAGGGGGCTCCTACGAGCAGTACTTC
>TRBJ1-1|TRBV2|NA|NA
CASKRQKNTEAFF
TGTGCCAGCAAAAGACAGAAGAACACTGAAGCTTTCTTT
>TRBJ1-1|TRBV18|NA|TRBD1
CASSPLQGTEAFF
TGTGCCAGCTCACCCTTACAGGGGACTGAAGCTTTCTTT
>TRBJ2-5|TRBV11-1|NA|NA
CASSARVAHLQETQYF
TGTGCCAGCAGCGCCCGGGTCGCCCACCTCCAAGAGACCCAGTACTTC